The 9 T cell receptor beta chains presented below share a single source sample, sequenced in a study of blood T cell repertoires in COVID-19. Profiled with immunoSEQ multiplex PCR; TCRdb holds only in-frame clones, not every one. The profile shows 130,000 or so clones, approximately 84% of them singletons. Sequencing was carried out using peripheral blood. The receptor set was obtained from a woman of 80 years or more with acute or convalescent COVID-19.

This chain connects TRBV6-1 to TRBJ2-5; tentative D call: TRBD1 (5 bases). CDR3 length: 16 residues. Germline values: CDR1 MNHNS, CDR2 SASEGT. The V end was cut by 0 bases, the J end by 4 bases, with 15 bases between. CDR3 nucleotides: TGTGCCAGCAGTGAAGCGGTCGGGCAGGGCAGAGAGACCCAGTACTTC. Translation gives CASSEAVGQGRETQYF.

The chain carries TRBV10-3 and TRBJ1-1; 11 positions match TRBD1. V lost 10 bases to trimming and J lost 4 bases; unmatched junction nucleotides: 5. The germline V gene encodes CDR1 ENHRY and CDR2 SYGVKD. The length of the CDR3 is 13 residues. The CDR3 sequence is CASWGTGGTEAFF. The CDR3 DNA is TGTGCCAGCTGGGGGACAGGGGGCACTGAAGCTTTCTTT.

The rearrangement links TRBV5-6 to TRBJ1-2, with D hard to call. Germline assignment: CDR1 SGHDT and CDR2 YYEEEE. Trimming took off 1 base at V and 0 bases at J, with 7 bases between the two ends. The CDR3 covers 14 residues. The CDR3 DNA sequence: TGTGCCAGCAGCTTGATTGCAGCTAACTATGGCTACACCTTC. Translating it yields CASSLIAANYGYTF.

The genes are TRBV20-1 and TRBJ2-7; 15 bases match TRBD2. After removal of 3 bases from V and 5 bases from J, the junction contained 8 bases not matched to a gene. The CDR3 covers 16 residues. Germline V lookup: CDR1 DFQATT, CDR2 SNEGSKA (reference sequence). CDR3 protein: CSASRAGLAGGDEQYF. The CDR3 DNA sequence: TGCAGTGCTAGTAGGGCGGGACTAGCGGGAGGTGACGAGCAGTACTTC.

This clone was counted a few times. This sequence joins TRBV18 and TRBJ1-1; tentatively, D is TRBD1 (6 bases). V was shortened by 2 bases and J by 4 bases, with 11 bases between the two germline ends. The CDR3 has 14 residues. CDR1 and CDR2 from the germline V gene are KGHSH and LQKENI. CDR3 loop: CASSPAQGSTEAFF. The CDR3 DNA reads TGTGCCAGCTCACCAGCTCAGGGGAGCACTGAAGCTTTCTTT.

The rearrangement uses TRBV7-8 and TRBJ2-1; the D gene is possibly TRBD1 (5 bases). Trimming pared 5 bases from V and 8 bases from J, leaving 13 bases between. CDR1 is SGHVS, CDR2 FQNEAQ, per germline. The CDR3 has 13 amino acids. This chain's CDR3 is CASSVPTAHEQFF. The CDR3 DNA reads as TGTGCCAGCAGCGTACCGACAGCGCATGAGCAGTTCTTC. The full variable domain, rest sourced from reference TRBV7-8 and TRBJ2-1, is GAGVSQSPRYKVAKRGQDVALRCDPISGHVSLFWYQQALGQGPEFLTYFQNEAQLDKSGLPSDRFFAERPEGSVSTLKIQRTQQEDSAVYLCASSVPTAHEQFFGPGTRLTVL.

This clone was recorded once. The chain recombines TRBV11-3 with TRBJ2-3; perhaps TRBD2 as D (5 bases). From germline, CDR1 is SGHNT and CDR2 YENEEA. This CDR3 has 19 residues. Trimming shortened V by 4 bases and J by 0 bases, and 23 bases separated the two germline ends. The CDR3 spells CASSSGVPFGGRSTDTQYF. The CDR3 coding sequence is TGTGCCAGCAGCTCCGGGGTCCCTTTTGGCGGCCGCAGCACAGATACGCAGTATTTT. The variable domain in full, with the rest retrieved from reference TRBV11-3 and TRBJ2-3, is EAGVVQSPRYKIIEKKQPVAFWCNPISGHNTLYWYLQNLGQGPELLIRYENEEAVDDSQLPKDRFSAERLKGVDSTLKIQPAELGDSAVYLCASSSGVPFGGRSTDTQYFGPGTRLTVL.

The rearrangement uses TRBV4-3 and TRBJ1-6; D unclear. The V end lost 0 bases, the J end lost 6 bases, and 15 bases lay between the germline ends. CDR3 length equals 17 residues. Germline values: CDR1 LGHNA, CDR2 YSLEER. The CDR3 reads CASSQDFRVSLNSPLHF. CDR3 in DNA: TGCGCCAGCAGCCAAGATTTTCGGGTCAGCCTTAATTCACCCCTCCACTTT.

This rearrangement joins TRBV4-1 to TRBJ1-6; TRBD1 is a possible D gene (5 bases). CDR3 length: 17 residues. CDR1 is MGHRA and CDR2 is YSYEKL in the germline V gene. The V end lost 0 bases, the J end lost 4 bases, and 13 bases lay between the germline ends. CDR3 bases: TGCGCCAGCAGCCAAGATTGGCAGGGCTCGTATAATTCACCCCTCCACTTT. Translating it yields CASSQDWQGSYNSPLHF.